Presented here are 6 T cell receptor beta chains from one specimen sequenced in a study of blood T cell repertoires in COVID-19. Measured with immunoSEQ multiplex PCR; TCRdb has only the in-frame clones, and not every one. The table lists 200,000 to 300,000 clones, 86% of them singletons. The specimen sequenced was PBMCs or T cells enriched from blood (not recorded which). These receptors were obtained from a woman in her thirties or forties with acute COVID-19.

The rearrangement links TRBV7-9 to TRBJ1-4; 8 bases line up with TRBD1. Unmatched junction bases numbered 6, after V lost 4 bases and J lost 11 bases. Germline V CDR1 and CDR2: SEHNR, FQNEAQ (reference sequence). CDR3 length equals 13 residues. The CDR3 sequence: CASSSDRVEKLFF. The CDR3 nucleotides are TGTGCCAGCAGCTCGGACAGGGTGGAGAAACTGTTTTTT.

The chain has TRBV11-3 and TRBJ2-5; a possible D gene is TRBD2 (5 bases). With 3 bases removed from V and 5 bases from J, the gap between germline ends came to 13 bases. CDR3 length: 14 residues. Germline CDR1 reads SGHNT; CDR2 reads YENEEA. The CDR3 here is CASSFRFGEETQYF. Written as DNA, the CDR3 is TGTGCCAGCAGCTTTAGGTTTGGGGAGGAGACCCAGTACTTC.

The chain couples TRBV30 to TRBJ2-7; 10 positions match TRBD1. J lost 5 bases, V lost 3 bases, and 16 bases had no gene match. Germline CDR1 GTSNPN, CDR2 SVGIG (reference sequence). This CDR3 spans 17 amino acids. The CDR3 loop reads CAWRRSKVRDRGHEQYF. The CDR3 coding sequence is TGTGCCTGGAGACGCAGCAAGGTCCGGGACAGGGGACACGAGCAGTACTTC.

The chain links TRBV13 to TRBJ2-7; 12 positions match TRBD2. CDR1 is PRHDT and CDR2 is FYEKMQ in the germline V gene (reference sequence). The CDR3 loop spans 16 amino acids. V lost 0 bases, J lost 4 bases, and 4 bases stayed unmatched. In DNA form, the CDR3 reads TGTGCCAGCAGCTTAGGGACTAGCGGGAGATCTTACGAGCAGTACTTC. Translated, it gives CASSLGTSGRSYEQYF.

The chain recombines TRBV4-1 with TRBJ2-4, with 10 bases aligning to TRBD2. The V segment lost 0 bases and the J segment 5 bases; nucleotides outside the gene matches: 4. The CDR3 has 16 residues. Germline V CDR1 and CDR2: MGHRA, YSYEKL. The CDR3 coding sequence is TGCGCCAGCAGCCAAGATTCTAGCGGGAGCGAAAACATTCAGTACTTC. Its translation: CASSQDSSGSENIQYF.

This rearrangement joins TRBV24-1 to TRBJ1-5; D remains ambiguous. The CDR3 loop spans 15 amino acids. Trimming pared 1 base from V and 7 bases from J, leaving 13 bases between. Germline CDR1 and CDR2: KGHDR and SFDVKD. CDR3 region: CATSDFQRPFQPQHF. The DNA for the CDR3 is TGTGCCACCAGTGATTTTCAGCGCCCATTCCAGCCCCAGCATTTT.